The T cell receptor (beta chain) under discussion was sequenced for a study of cytomegalovirus exposure and HLA in healthy donors. Study details: The same platform used for the 666 first-cohort repertoires was also used for the 95 to 150 validation repertoires, as a later analysis reported.

Assay used: immunoSEQ multiplex PCR; TCRdb lists only in-frame clones, some missing. The sample holds a few hundred thousand clones; roughly 88% are singletons and the top ten take 2.9%. General study results and limits: Despite most TCR sequences being rare, some public TCRs occurred in many donors. Confirmation in vitro established that a few CMV-associated chains were specific for CMV antigens. The authors enumerated roughly 180 TCR beta chains as linked to cytomegalovirus.

To note about this clone: Its antigen remains unidentified.

The CDR3 contains 13 residues. V was pared by 2 bases and J by 5 bases, with 13 bases between. Germline V gene data show CDR1 as SQVTM and CDR2 as ANQGSEA. The sequenced sample was PBMCs. This receptor was taken from a woman between 18 and 30 years old in good health and CMV-seronegative. This sequence joins TRBV29-1 and TRBJ2-7, with a weak D call TRBD2 (6 bases). The CDR3 region has the DNA TGCAGCGTTGAACGCGGGACGAGCGACGAGCAGTACTTC. This gives the protein CSVERGTSDEQYF.